The present T cell receptor beta chain was sequenced within a study of technical replicates of blood from a few donors. In this sample, this clone turned up once. Losses at the gene ends were 1 base for V and 5 bases for J; bases not matched to a gene: 9. The CDR3 length is 16 residues. Looked up from germline, CDR1 is SGHRS and CDR2 is YFSETQ. The method was immunoSEQ multiplex PCR; TCRdb's version includes in-frame clones alone and lacks a portion of them. This sample has more than 90,000 clones, with 90% to 97% found just once. This chain joins TRBV5-1 and TRBJ2-7; 10 nucleotides agree with TRBD1. Sequencing was carried out using T cells isolated from PBMCs. This TCR derives from a human donor in good health. CDR3 in amino acids: CASSLQIPGTGDEQYF. In DNA form, the CDR3 reads TGCGCCAGCAGCTTGCAAATACCCGGGACAGGGGACGAGCAGTACTTC. Supplemented by reference TRBV5-1 and TRBJ2-7, the full variable domain reads KAGVTQTPRYLIKTRGQQVTLSCSPISGHRSVSWYQQTPGQGLQFLFEYFSETQRNKGNFPGRFSGRQFSNSRSEMNVSTLELGDSALYLCASSLQIPGTGDEQYFGPGTRLTVT.